Presented here are 3 T cell receptor beta chains from one specimen sequenced in a study of CD8 T cells in ankylosing spondylitis. MiXCR, run by TCRdb on the 5' RACE reads, gives a single entry per CDR3 protein. The data contain roughly 97,000 distinct CDR3 sequences, almost 8.5% of them seen just once; the ten biggest clones take up about a tenth. The sample was blood, either unsorted or a sorted T cell fraction (not recorded which). These receptors were taken from a male donor with ankylosing spondylitis or in good health (not recorded which).

The V gene is TRBV29-1, the J gene TRBJ2-2; D gene unclear. This CDR3 is 14 amino acids long. The germline V and J ends were trimmed by 1 base and 2 bases, with 8 bases remaining between them. Per germline, CDR1 SQVTM and CDR2 ANQGSEA. CDR3 sequence reads: CSVEVPTNTGELFF. In DNA form, the CDR3 reads TGCAGCGTTGAAGTGCCTACCAACACCGGGGAGCTGTTTTTT.

In this sample, this clonotype turned up many times. The chain carries TRBV5-1 and TRBJ1-5; tentative D call: TRBD1 (6 bases). The CDR3 is 14 amino acids. The ends were cut back, 1 base at V and 8 bases at J, with 13 bases in the middle. CDR1 is SGHRS and CDR2 is YFSETQ in the germline V gene. The CDR3 spells CASSLYGGEEPQHF. In nucleotides, the CDR3 is TGCGCCAGCAGCTTGTACGGGGGCGAGGAGCCCCAGCATTTT.

This clonotype was counted many times. The rearrangement joins TRBV7-2 to TRBJ1-2; D call uncertain. Between the trimmed V and J ends, which lost 1 base and 4 bases, there was a span of 10 bases. The CDR3 is made up of 14 amino acids. CDR1 and CDR2 (germline): SGHTA, FQGNSA. The CDR3 loop is CASSLGRATYGYTF. As DNA, the CDR3 is TGTGCCAGCAGCTTAGGCCGGGCCACCTATGGCTACACCTTC.